This T cell receptor beta chain was sequenced in a study of cytomegalovirus exposure and HLA in healthy donors. General observations from the study: Apart from CMV serostatus, no immune exposure information was available. Researchers counted around 160 TCR beta chains as cytomegalovirus-associated.

The CDR3 length is 16 residues. CDR1 is SGHTA, CDR2 FQGNSA, per germline. V was cut by 0 bases and J by 5 bases, with 13 bases left in between. This clone was detected a few times. Its antigen is currently unknown. Vbeta (60) and Jbeta (13) primers were used in the PCR. Using immunoSEQ multiplex PCR, the repertoire was profiled, and TCRdb retains in-frame clones only, with some absent. This sample has more than 95,000 clones; about 73% occur once, and the top ten carry 6.3%. V usage is TRBV7-2 and J usage is TRBJ1-4, with D maybe TRBD1 (5 bases). The sequenced sample was PBMCs. This clonotype was sampled from a woman between 40 and 50 years old in good health and CMV-seronegative. In DNA, the CDR3 is TGTGCCAGCAGCTTAGCCGGGACTCAAGGGAATGAAAAACTGTTTTTT. Amino acid sequence: CASSLAGTQGNEKLFF.